Each of the 24 T cell receptor beta chains below was sequenced from the same sample in a study of blood T cell repertoires in COVID-19. Clones were read by immunoSEQ multiplex PCR, and TCRdb kept only the in-frame ones, dropping some. The sample shows under 100,000 clones, 80% to 95% of them seen only once. Material for sequencing was peripheral blood. These receptors were taken from a woman aged 55 to 70 with active COVID-19.

V gene TRBV6-6 combines with J gene TRBJ1-1; D remains ambiguous. The CDR3 is 16 amino acids. Germline loops: CDR1 MNHNY, CDR2 SVGAGI (reference sequence). With 0 bases removed from V and 4 bases from J, the gap between germline ends came to 15 bases. CDR3 DNA sequence: TGTGCCAGCAGTTACTCTAGCGGGAGCAGCGGCACTGAAGCTTTCTTT. It yields the protein CASSYSSGSSGTEAFF.

The chain uses TRBV5-4 and TRBJ2-2, with 12 bases fitting TRBD2. With V trimmed by 0 bases and J by 6 bases, 6 bases remained unmatched. Germline CDR1 reads SGHNT; CDR2 reads YYREEE (reference sequence). The CDR3 loop spans 17 amino acids. The CDR3 coding sequence is TGTGCCAGCAGCTTGGGTCTTCTAGCGGGAGGGTCCGGGGAGCTGTTTTTT. Residues: CASSLGLLAGGSGELFF.

In its sample, this clone was seen once. The V and J genes are TRBV6-6 and TRBJ1-1, with 11 nucleotides matching TRBD1. This CDR3 comprises 12 residues. V shed 6 bases, J shed 8 bases, and the junction held 2 bases outside the gene matches. CDR1 is MNHNY and CDR2 is SVGAGI in the germline V gene (reference sequence). CDR3 region: CASRGQGGEAFF. The CDR3 DNA is TGTGCCAGCAGGGGACAGGGGGGGGAAGCTTTCTTT.

The chain uses TRBV7-2 and TRBJ2-5; D call uncertain. In germline, CDR1 is SGHTA, CDR2 FQGNSA. V was trimmed by 6 bases and J by 1 base, leaving 3 bases between them. The CDR3 length is 11 residues. CDR3 sequence: CASRLQETQYF. The CDR3 DNA follows: TGTGCCAGCAGACTCCAAGAGACCCAGTACTTC.

The V and J genes are TRBV30 and TRBJ2-3; D unresolved. Trimming removed 0 bases at V and 0 bases at J, with 7 bases between. There are 14 residues in the CDR3. CDR1 and CDR2 from the germline V gene are GTSNPN and SVGIG (reference sequence). The CDR3 DNA reads TGTGCCTGGAGTGTCGGGTCGAGCACAGATACGCAGTATTTT. It specifies CAWSVGSSTDTQYF.

The V gene is TRBV19, the J gene TRBJ1-2; D might be TRBD1 (5 bases). Trimming removed 3 bases from V and 6 bases from J, with 8 bases in between. Germline CDR1 and CDR2: LNHDA and SQIVND (reference sequence). The CDR3 length is 12 residues. The CDR3 spells CASSMGGNGYTF. Here the CDR3 DNA reads TGTGCCAGTAGTATGGGGGGGAATGGCTACACCTTC.

The chain uses TRBV15 and TRBJ2-1; 7 bases match TRBD1. In germline, CDR1 is LNHNV, CDR2 YYDKDF (reference sequence). The length of the CDR3 is 15 residues. J was trimmed by 4 bases and V by 1 base; bases with no gene match: 4. CDR3 in amino acids: CATSRGTGGYNEQFF. For the CDR3, the DNA is TGTGCCACCAGCAGAGGGACAGGAGGATACAATGAGCAGTTCTTC.

This clone was recorded only once. The CDR3 protein is CASSVRTSSYNEQFF. DNA for the CDR3: TGTGCCAGCAGTGTTCGGACTTCCTCCTACAATGAGCAGTTCTTC. The genes are TRBV2 and TRBJ2-1; a possible D gene is TRBD2 (5 bases). With 4 bases removed from V and 0 bases from J, the gap between germline ends came to 10 bases. The CDR3 spans 15 residues. The germline V gene encodes CDR1 SNHLY and CDR2 FYNNEI.

The rearrangement joins TRBV6-4 to TRBJ1-1; D is undetermined. The germline V gene encodes CDR1 MRHNA and CDR2 SNTAGT. The CDR3 extends over 13 amino acids. Deletions cut 6 bases from V and 1 base from J, with 9 bases between. CDR3: CASSQQTNTEAFF. Written as DNA, the CDR3 is TGTGCCAGCAGCCAACAGACGAACACTGAAGCTTTCTTT.

This sequence joins TRBV11-2 and TRBJ1-1, with D unclear. The CDR3 sequence is 14 residues long. V was pared by 1 base and J by 2 bases, with 8 bases between. CDR1 and CDR2 (germline): SGHAT, FQNNGV. The CDR3 nucleotides are TGTGCCAGCAGCTTAGGATCGGTCAACACTGAAGCTTTCTTT. Protein product: CASSLGSVNTEAFF.

The rearrangement uses TRBV19 and TRBJ1-5; D is perhaps TRBD1 (6 bases). The germline V and J ends were trimmed by 5 bases and 0 bases, with 14 bases remaining between them. Germline values: CDR1 LNHDA, CDR2 SQIVND (reference sequence). This CDR3 is built from 16 residues. CDR3 DNA sequence: TGTGCCAGTAGTCCCCGGACAGTTTATAGCAATCAGCCCCAGCATTTT. Encoded protein: CASSPRTVYSNQPQHF.

The genes are TRBV5-1 and TRBJ2-3; D gene unclear. The CDR3 length is 13 residues. CDR1 and CDR2 from the germline V gene are SGHRS and YFSETQ. V lost 0 bases and J 6 bases, leaving 8 bases between the germline ends. CDR3 region: CASSLELRDTQYF. As DNA, the CDR3 is TGCGCCAGCAGCTTGGAGTTACGGGATACGCAGTATTTT.

The J gene is TRBJ1-1, the V gene TRBV11-3; 8 nucleotides align to TRBD1. Germline loops: CDR1 SGHNT, CDR2 YENEEA. The CDR3 runs 15 residues. Trimming at V came to 5 bases and at J to 1 base, leaving 6 bases not matched to a gene. CDR3 loop: CASSVIQGENTEAFF. CDR3 nucleotides: TGTGCCAGCAGCGTCATACAGGGGGAGAACACTGAAGCTTTCTTT.

The chain recombines TRBV7-2 with TRBJ2-5; 9 bases map to TRBD1. The CDR3 length is 16 residues. V lost 5 bases, J lost 1 base, and 8 bases stayed unmatched. In germline, CDR1 is SGHTA, CDR2 FQGNSA. The CDR3 is CASSPEGDRVQETQYF. CDR3 bases: TGTGCCAGCAGCCCCGAGGGGGACAGGGTCCAAGAGACCCAGTACTTC.

This clone has a handful of counts. Germline and junction disagree at one end, which may indicate a read error. V usage is TRBV9 and J usage is TRBJ2-2; 11 nucleotides match TRBD1. Per the germline V gene, CDR1 is SGDLS and CDR2 is YYNGEE. CDR3 length: 16 amino acids. CDR3 residues: CASSGRDRGNAGELFF. CDR3 bases: TGTGCCAGCAGCGGCCGGGACAGGGGGAACGCCGGGGAGCTGTTTTTT.

The chain uses TRBV5-5 and TRBJ2-2, with a possible D match to TRBD1 (6 bases). Per germline, CDR1 SGHKS and CDR2 YYEKEE (reference sequence). CDR3 size: 16 residues. V gave up 2 bases and J gave up 1 base, with 12 bases separating them. As DNA, the CDR3 is TGTGCCAGCAGCTTAGTTCCAGGGGTGAACACCGGGGAGCTGTTTTTT. It codes for CASSLVPGVNTGELFF.

The gene calls are TRBV2 and TRBJ1-1; tentatively, D is TRBD1 (5 bases). The CDR3 sequence is 13 residues long. Looked up from germline, CDR1 is SNHLY and CDR2 is FYNNEI. V dropped 7 bases and J dropped 2 bases, with 11 bases sitting between them. The CDR3: CASKAGGNTEAFF. The DNA for the CDR3 is TGTGCCAGCAAGGCCGGGGGAAACACTGAAGCTTTCTTT.

The count of this clone is one. This chain's CDR3 is CASSGQKNTEAFF. For the CDR3, the DNA is TGTGCCAGCAGCGGACAGAAGAACACTGAAGCTTTCTTT. V gene TRBV7-9 combines with J gene TRBJ1-1; TRBD1 might be the D (6 bases). With 5 bases removed from V and 1 base from J, the gap between germline ends came to 8 bases. This CDR3 region has 13 residues. The germline V gene encodes CDR1 SEHNR and CDR2 FQNEAQ (reference sequence).

The genes are TRBV15 and TRBJ2-3; 8 nucleotides line up with TRBD1. The CDR3 contains 17 residues. The J segment lost 2 bases and the V segment lost 1 base, leaving 8 bases of the junction unmatched. Germline V gene lookup returns CDR1 LNHNV and CDR2 YYDKDF (reference sequence). Written as DNA, the CDR3 is TGTGCCACCAGCAGAGCTTTGGACAGGGAATTCACAGATACGCAGTATTTT. This gives the protein CATSRALDREFTDTQYF.

The chain combines TRBV29-1 with TRBJ1-2; weak D call: TRBD1 (5 bases). This CDR3 contains 10 residues. Germline assignment: CDR1 SQVTM and CDR2 ANQGSEA. CDR3 sequence reads: CKTEGPGYTF. Written as DNA, the CDR3 is TGCAAAACGGAGGGGCCAGGCTACACCTTC.

This clone showed up just a few times. The chain is built from TRBV2 and TRBJ1-1; 7 bases fit TRBD1. The germline V gene has CDR1 SNHLY and CDR2 FYNNEI. Trimming took 7 bases from V and 1 from J; bases not matched to a gene: 3. The CDR3 sequence is 13 residues long. The CDR3 DNA reads as TGTGCCAGCACGACAGGGACGAACACTGAAGCTTTCTTT. Translating gives CASTTGTNTEAFF.

J is TRBJ1-5 and V is TRBV19; TRBD1 agrees at 7 bases. The germline V gene has CDR1 LNHDA and CDR2 SQIVND (reference sequence). V was clipped by 5 bases and J by 2 bases; unmatched bases: 9. CDR3 length equals 16 residues. The CDR3 sequence: CASSPRQGQGNQPQHF. CDR3 coding DNA: TGTGCCAGTAGTCCCCGACAGGGTCAGGGCAATCAGCCCCAGCATTTT.

The rearrangement joins TRBV28 to TRBJ1-1; D is uncertain. Germline CDR1 is MDHEN and CDR2 is SYDVKM. The length of the CDR3 is 13 residues. Trimming took 6 bases from V and 1 from J, leaving 9 bases between them. CDR3 amino acids: CASSPPSNTEAFF. The DNA for the CDR3 is TGTGCCAGCAGCCCCCCTTCGAACACTGAAGCTTTCTTT.

V is TRBV11-3 and J is TRBJ2-3; 8 positions match TRBD2. Germline loops: CDR1 SGHNT, CDR2 YENEEA. The V gene end was trimmed by 2 bases and the J gene end by 11 bases; junction bases not matched to a gene: 3. The CDR3 loop spans 12 amino acids. Written as DNA, the CDR3 is TGTGCCAGCAGCTTACTGGCGGGAGGGCAGTATTTT. Translating it yields CASSLLAGGQYF.